Below are 20 T cell receptor beta chains sequenced from a single sample in a study of tumor-infiltrating lymphocytes in primary liver carcinoma. The source material, roughly 20-31 mg of unsorted bulk tissue, was used to co-extract RNA and DNA. TCR beta cDNA was prepared out of roughly 500 ng total RNA by means of a constant-region primer. The TCR beta library was amplified through three nested multiplex PCR rounds in a modified ARM-PCR procedure. With TRBV1-TRBV30 forward primers and a C-beta reverse primer, the first two PCR rounds were run for approximately 10 cycles each. Using its own MiXCR run on the multiplex PCR reads, TCRdb lists one record per CDR3 protein. The repertoire holds approximately 40,000 distinct CDR3 sequences, with approximately 73% as singletons. The source material was liver tumor tissue from sampling region 2. Described subset: tumor region T2, inferior pole. These receptors all come from a middle-aged man with primary liver carcinoma and hepatitis B virus infection.

A note on this clonotype: Germline is not matched at one junction end, which may reflect a read error. The chain is built from TRBV11-2 and TRBJ1-3, with D uncertain. CDR1 and CDR2 from the germline V gene are SGHAT and FQNNGV. The CDR3 loop spans 12 amino acids. CDR3 sequence: CASSLVENTIYF. Here the CDR3 DNA reads TGTGCTAGCAGCTTGGTGGAAAACACCATATATTTT.

On this clonotype: One junction end does not reproduce the germline sequence, and a read error may be involved. The chain is built from TRBV28 and TRBJ2-1; 13 bases map to TRBD2. This CDR3 comprises 18 residues. Germline V lookup: CDR1 MDHEN, CDR2 SYDVKM. CDR3 sequence reads: CGSSSTGTSGKGRSEQFF. The CDR3 coding sequence is TGTGGCAGCAGTTCCACCGGGACTAGCGGGAAAGGACGGAGTGAGCAGTTCTTC.

Points on this clonotype: The CDR3 end shows no conserved phenylalanine or tryptophan, and so a read error is likely. The chain has TRBV5-4 and TRBJ2-3; TRBD2 might be the D (6 bases). This CDR3 spans 15 amino acids. Trimming removed 5 bases at V and 6 bases at J, with 19 bases between. From germline, CDR1 is SGHNT and CDR2 YYREEE (reference sequence). The CDR3 region is CASRVLGLRGDTQYS. CDR3 DNA: TGTGCCAGCAGGGTACTGGGACTTCGCGGTGATACGCAGTATTCT.

This clonotype was counted once. This CDR3 is missing its conserved last phenylalanine or tryptophan, likely due to a read error. V is TRBV5-1 and J is TRBJ1-4, with D possibly TRBD1 on 5 matching bases. The CDR3 is made up of 13 amino acids. Germline V gene data show CDR1 as SGHRS and CDR2 as YFSETQ. The CDR3 protein is CASSIGQDEELFS. CDR3 bases: TGCGCCAGCAGTATAGGACAAGATGAAGAACTGTTTTCT.

Concerning this clonotype: Likely a read error: the CDR3 ends without its conserved phenylalanine or tryptophan. The DNA of the CDR3 is TGCGCCAGCAGCTTGGAGGCGGGCCCCACAGATACGCAGTATCTT. It translates to CASSLEAGPTDTQYL. V is TRBV5-1 and J is TRBJ2-3, with TRBD2 as a possible D gene (5 bases). Deletions cut 0 bases from V and 2 bases from J, with 10 bases between. The V gene's germline CDR1 is SGHRS and CDR2 YFSETQ. CDR3 length: 15 residues.

This clonotype was found many times. The genes are TRBV7-9 and TRBJ2-5; 8 bases fit TRBD1. CDR1 is SEHNR and CDR2 is FQNEAQ in the germline V gene (reference sequence). With 5 bases clipped from V and 4 bases from J, the junction kept 3 bases outside the gene matches. This CDR3 is built from 13 residues. Here the CDR3 DNA reads TGTGCCAGCAGCCGTGGACAGGGAGAGACCCAGTACTTC. Amino acid sequence: CASSRGQGETQYF.

For this clonotype: Relative to the germline gene, one junction end is altered; a read error may explain this. The J gene is TRBJ1-4, the V gene TRBV6-1, with D perhaps TRBD1 (5 bases). Germline V gene lookup returns CDR1 MNHNS and CDR2 SASEGT. The CDR3 is 14 residues long. CDR3 sequence reads: CASSIMDTNEELFF. CDR3 coding DNA: TGTGCCAGTAGTATAATGGACACTAATGAAGAACTGTTTTTT.

This clonotype was found once. One end of the junction fails to match germline, which may point to a read error. The chain links TRBV12-3 or TRBV12-4 to TRBJ2-7, with D possibly being TRBD1 (5 bases). The CDR3 loop spans 14 amino acids. In nucleotides, the CDR3 is TGTGCCAGCGGTTTGAGGCAGGGCCCCTACGAGCAGTACTTC. It translates to CASGLRQGPYEQYF.

This clonotype turned up a few times. An end of the junction differs from the germline gene, which may be a read error. The chain carries TRBV6-1 and TRBJ2-1, with 8 bases identical to TRBD2. Germline V gene sequence: CDR1 MNHNS, CDR2 SASEGT. The CDR3 length is 15 residues. Here the CDR3 DNA reads TGTGCTAGCGGGGTCGAAGGAGTGTCCTACAATGGGCAGTTCTTC. Translated, it gives CASGVEGVSYNGQFF.

The rearrangement links TRBV30 to TRBJ2-2; TRBD2 matches at 7 bases. Germline V gives CDR1 GTSNPN, CDR2 SVGIG (reference sequence). The CDR3 sequence is 14 residues long. V trimming: 1 base; J trimming: 8 bases; junction bases outside the gene matches: 7. Here the CDR3 DNA reads TGTGCCTGGAGTGCGGGACTAACGGTTGGGGAGCTGTTTTTT. It encodes CAWSAGLTVGELFF.

There are a few counts of this clonotype. V gene TRBV29-1 combines with J gene TRBJ2-5, with D possibly called TRBD1 or TRBD2 (5 bases each). Germline V gives CDR1 SQVTM, CDR2 ANQGSEA. The CDR3 is 11 residues long. CDR3 region: CGGNPGRTQYF. CDR3 DNA sequence: TGCGGGGGAAATCCAGGGAGGACCCAGTACTTC.

In regard to this clonotype: The junction does not match germline at one end; this may be a read error. The genes are TRBV2 and TRBJ2-3, with D uncertain. Germline V CDR1 and CDR2: SNHLY, FYNNEI. The CDR3 has 11 residues. CDR3 sequence (DNA): TGTACCAGCAGTTTCGAAGATACGCAGTGTTTC. This encodes CTSSFEDTQCF.

A remark on this clonotype: Germline and junction disagree at one end, which may indicate a read error. This sequence joins TRBV6-1 and TRBJ2-3; the match to TRBD2 covers 9 bases. Germline loops: CDR1 MNHNS, CDR2 SASEGT. This CDR3 is built from 15 residues. CDR3 residues: CATSESSSGADTHYF. The CDR3 nucleotides are TGTGCCACCAGTGAATCGTCTAGCGGGGCAGATACGCATTATTTT.

This clonotype was picked up many times. The chain employs TRBV28 and TRBJ2-2, with 7 bases lining up with TRBD1. After removal of 7 bases from V and 1 base from J, the junction contained 6 bases not matched to a gene. The CDR3 is made up of 15 amino acids. Per the germline V gene, CDR1 is MDHEN and CDR2 is SYDVKM. The CDR3 nucleotides are TGTGCCAGCATTCCGGGACAGATGAACACCGGGGAGCTGTTTTTT. Protein sequence: CASIPGQMNTGELFF. The full variable domain, with the rest looked up from reference TRBV28 and TRBJ2-2, is DVKVTQSSRYLVKRTGEKVFLECVQDMDHENMFWYRQDPGLGLRLIYFSYDVKMKEKGDIPEGYSVSREKKERFSLILESASTNQTSMYLCASIPGQMNTGELFFGEGSRLTVL.

The chain uses TRBV11-2 and TRBJ2-6, with 8 bases that match TRBD1. The CDR3 totals 21 residues. CDR1 and CDR2 (germline): SGHAT, FQNNGV. Trimming removed 5 bases from V and 16 bases from J; junction bases left unmatched: 34. The CDR3 bases are TGTGCCAGCAGCATGGGGGGAGACAGGGGCATTCCCCTCTCTGGGGCCACCGTTCTGACTTTC. Its protein product is CASSMGGDRGIPLSGATVLTF.

With respect to this clonotype: One end of the junction varies from germline; a read error may be responsible. The chain links TRBV14 to TRBJ2-5; no clear D. The CDR3 spans 15 residues. Germline CDR1 is SGHDN and CDR2 is FVKESK. CDR3 sequence (DNA): TGTGCCAGCAACCAAGATCTGGGTTATCAAGAGACTCAGTACTTC. This sequence encodes CASNQDLGYQETQYF.

This chain joins TRBV5-1 and TRBJ2-3, with D perhaps matching TRBD1 (5 bases). The length of the CDR3 is 14 residues. CDR1 is SGHRS, CDR2 YFSETQ, per germline. V was pared by 2 bases and J by 1 base, with 8 bases between. CDR3 sequence reads: CASSLQAGTDTQYF. In DNA form, the CDR3 reads TGCGCCAGCAGCTTACAGGCGGGCACAGATACGCAGTATTTT.

Note on this clonotype: A junction end diverges from the germline sequence, so it may reflect a read error. The chain recombines TRBV5-1 with TRBJ1-1; D might be TRBD1 (6 bases). The CDR3 has 16 amino acids. Germline-derived CDR1 and CDR2 are SGHRS and YFSETQ. In DNA, the CDR3 is TGCGTCAGCAGCTCGGCCATAGGACAGATGAACATTGAAGCTTTCTTT. It specifies CVSSSAIGQMNIEAFF. Full variable domain (rest looked up from reference TRBV5-1 and TRBJ1-1): KAGVTQTPRYLIKTRGQQVTLSCSPISGHRSVSWYQQTPGQGLQFLFEYFSETQRNKGNFPGRFSGRQFSNSRSEMNVSTLELGDSALYLCVSSSAIGQMNIEAFFGQGTRLTVV.

A remark on this clonotype: At one boundary the junction diverges from the germline segment, which might be a read error. This chain connects TRBV6-4 to TRBJ2-2; 11 positions match TRBD1. Germline assignment: CDR1 MRHNA and CDR2 SNTAGT. The CDR3 extends over 14 amino acids. The CDR3 DNA reads TGTGCCTGCAGTGACGGACAGGGGGCCAGGGAGCTGTTTTTT. As protein: CACSDGQGARELFF.

With regard to this clonotype: One junction end disagrees with the germline gene, perhaps due to a read error. CDR3 sequence reads: CASGHTSGLAGASHEQYF. CDR3 coding DNA: TGTGCTAGCGGCCATACGTCTGGACTAGCGGGAGCCTCCCACGAGCAGTACTTC. The chain carries TRBV14 and TRBJ2-7; 13 positions match TRBD2. Germline V gene data show CDR1 as SGHDN and CDR2 as FVKESK. The CDR3 has 18 amino acids.